The sequence of this TCR beta chain was determined in a study of CD8+ T cells in alopecia areata. Study as a whole: Dosing spanned 6 to 18 months on tofacitinib, then 6 months off drug.

The sequencing template was cDNA reverse transcribed from extracted RNA. Here immunoSEQ multiplex PCR was the method, and the copy in TCRdb shows in-frame clones only, minus some. The sample includes fewer than 250,000 clones, 35% to 40% of them seen just once. Study outcomes and limitations: Sequencing of scalp samples also captures resident alphabeta T cells of normal skin.

CDR1 is SGHVS, CDR2 FNYEAQ, per germline. V lost 0 bases, J lost 2 bases, and 8 bases stayed unmatched. The CDR3 has 18 residues. About this clone: Its specificity is unknown.

The treatment: oral pan-JAK inhibitor, 5-10 mg twice daily. Source: CD4+ T cells sorted from blood, taken between weeks 30 and 35, from a patient treated with tofacitinib. The chain is built from TRBV7-6 and TRBJ2-3; TRBD2 agrees at 10 bases. This TCR was sampled from a human donor with alopecia areata. The CDR3 coding sequence is TGTGCCAGCAGCTTAGCCCAAGGGCTAGCGGGGGACACAGATACGCAGTATTTT. Amino acids: CASSLAQGLAGDTDTQYF.